This TCR beta chain was found in a study of T cell responses to AZD1222 COVID-19 vaccine. Study-wide results and caveats: Repertoire samples came only from after the peak T cell response.

With regard to this clone: No antigen is known for it.

The method was immunoSEQ multiplex PCR; TCRdb's version includes in-frame clones alone and lacks a portion of them. Of 150,000 to 200,000 clones listed, 80% to 95% are singletons. The CDR3 is made up of 18 amino acids. Germline V gene data show CDR1 as MDHEN and CDR2 as SYDVKM. V lost 6 bases, J lost 3 bases, and 12 bases stayed unmatched. The J gene is TRBJ1-4, the V gene TRBV28; TRBD1 matches at 11 bases. The sample in question was peripheral blood, obtained 28 days after the second AZD1222 dose. The sequence was obtained from an adult who received the AZD1222 COVID-19 vaccine. The CDR3 sequence is CASSYGQGAVSSNEKLFF. CDR3 in DNA: TGTGCCAGCAGCTACGGACAGGGGGCGGTCTCTTCTAATGAAAAACTGTTTTTT.